The 13 T cell receptor beta chains in this list originate from one sample, sequenced in a study of T cells in Graves' hyperthyroidism and ophthalmopathy. RNA transcripts yielded amplified TCR beta CDR3 regions. During a first-round RT-PCR of the TCR CDR3, the HTBI primer set was used. TCRdb re-derived calls from the multiplex PCR reads in MiXCR, one entry per CDR3 protein. The sample contains roughly 700,000 distinct CDR3 sequences, 17% of which appear only once. The sequenced material came from blood. These receptors all stem from a man over 45 with Graves' hyperthyroidism.

There are many counts of this clonotype. The chain joins TRBV12-3 or TRBV12-4 to TRBJ2-1; no clear D gene. This CDR3 spans 12 amino acids. The V end lost 7 bases, the J end lost 5 bases, and 9 bases lay between the germline ends. CDR3 in amino acids: CASTHTNNEQFF. The CDR3 DNA is TGTGCCAGCACACACACCAACAATGAGCAGTTCTTC.

This clonotype was found a few times. V is TRBV5-1 and J is TRBJ2-1; D is uncertain. The V gene lost 4 bases and the J gene lost 3 bases, with 14 bases spanning the gap. Germline-derived CDR1 and CDR2 are SGHRS and YFSETQ. The CDR3 has 15 amino acids. This chain's CDR3 is CASSPLLADYNEQFF. The DNA for the CDR3 is TGCGCCAGCAGCCCCCTTTTGGCTGACTACAATGAGCAGTTCTTC.

This clonotype was seen a single time. The chain couples TRBV2 to TRBJ1-2, with D tentatively TRBD1 (5 bases). Trimming took 2 bases from V and 3 from J, leaving 13 bases between them. Germline values: CDR1 SNHLY, CDR2 FYNNEI. CDR3 length equals 15 residues. CDR3: CASSENRQGYYGYTF. CDR3 nucleotide sequence: TGTGCCAGCAGTGAAAACCGGCAGGGATACTATGGCTACACCTTC.

This clonotype was observed at least ten times. J is TRBJ2-7 and V is TRBV27, with TRBD1 matching over 7 bases. Trimming cost V 3 bases and J 4 bases; bases outside gene matches: 12. Per the germline V gene, CDR1 is MNHEY and CDR2 is SMNVEV (reference sequence). The CDR3 is 16 amino acids. The CDR3 DNA sequence: TGTGCCAGCAGTTTGCCCCCAGGGGGATACCCTTACGAGCAGTACTTC. It translates to CASSLPPGGYPYEQYF.

This clonotype came up many times. V and J are TRBV4-3 and TRBJ1-2, with a tentative D call TRBD1 (6 bases). CDR1 and CDR2 from the germline V gene are LGHNA and YSLEER. CDR3 length: 15 residues. V was shortened by 1 base and J by 8 bases, with 17 bases between the two germline ends. CDR3 DNA sequence: TGCGCCAGCAGCCAAGTTAAGGGACACCAGGGAGGCTACACCTTC. Its protein is CASSQVKGHQGGYTF.

At least ten counts were recorded for this clonotype. The rearrangement joins TRBV6-5 to TRBJ1-2; D might be TRBD1 (5 bases). The CDR3 runs 17 residues. The V gene lost 0 bases and the J gene lost 3 bases, with 17 bases spanning the gap. Germline CDR1 is MNHEY and CDR2 is SVGAGI. CDR3 nucleotide sequence: TGTGCCAGCAGTTACTCGTTCGCCCAGGGTCCTTACTATGGCTACACCTTC. Translation gives CASSYSFAQGPYYGYTF.

This clonotype occurred a few times. The gene calls are TRBV7-9 and TRBJ2-2, with 13 bases matching TRBD2. V shed 3 bases and J 4 bases; nucleotides not matched to a gene: 5. Germline loops: CDR1 SEHNR, CDR2 FQNEAQ (reference sequence). The CDR3 runs to 17 residues. CDR3 coding DNA: TGTGCCAGCAGCTTTCGGACTAGCGGGAGTGGCACCGGGGAGCTGTTTTTT. It is translated as CASSFRTSGSGTGELFF. The whole variable domain, remainder taken from reference TRBV7-9 and TRBJ2-2, is DTGVSQNPRHKITKRGQNVTFRCDPISEHNRLYWYRQTLGQGPEFLTYFQNEAQLEKSRLLSDRFSAERPKGSFSTLEIQRTEQGDSAMYLCASSFRTSGSGTGELFFGEGSRLTVL.

The sample holds many counts of this clonotype. CDR3 coding DNA: TGTGCCAGCAGTTTCGCTAGCGGGAGAGATACGCAGTATTTT. Amino acids: CASSFASGRDTQYF. V is TRBV28 and J is TRBJ2-3; 10 bases are shared with TRBD2. Germline loops: CDR1 MDHEN, CDR2 SYDVKM. Trimming took 3 bases from V and 5 from J; bases not matched to a gene: 2. The CDR3 has 14 amino acids.

This clonotype was seen repeatedly, ten times or more. The genes are TRBV28 and TRBJ2-7, with 13 bases identical to TRBD2. J lost 2 bases, V lost 6 bases, and 4 bases had no gene match. Germline lookup yields CDR1 MDHEN and CDR2 SYDVKM. CDR3 length equals 15 residues. CDR3: CASSIGTSGAYEQYF. The CDR3 DNA is TGTGCCAGCAGCATCGGGACTAGCGGGGCCTACGAGCAGTACTTC.

The J gene is TRBJ1-4, the V gene TRBV6-1; D remains ambiguous. V shed 9 bases and J shed 5 bases, with 13 bases lying between them. Germline V lookup: CDR1 MNHNS, CDR2 SASEGT. The CDR3 has 13 residues. The CDR3 protein is CASETSRNEKLFF. CDR3 coding DNA: TGTGCCAGTGAGACCTCCCGAAATGAAAAACTGTTTTTT.

This clonotype has only a few counts. Mismatch with germline at one junction end may stem from a read error. The CDR3 coding sequence is TGTGCCAGTAGTTCCTTAGGGGGATTCGGCTCCTACGGGCAGTACTTC. It is translated as CASSSLGGFGSYGQYF. This chain uses TRBV19 with TRBJ2-7; possibly TRBD1 for D (6 bases). This CDR3 contains 16 residues. CDR1 LNHDA and CDR2 SQIVND come from the germline V gene (reference sequence).

As concerns this clonotype: The junction does not match germline at one end; this may be a read error. V and J are TRBV5-1 and TRBJ1-5; 8 bases align to TRBD1. Germline V gives CDR1 SGHRS, CDR2 YFSETQ. The CDR3 sequence is 14 residues long. CDR3 region: CASSLTGGNLPQHF. The CDR3 DNA reads as TGCGCCAGCAGCCTAACAGGGGGGAATCTGCCCCAGCATTTT.

This clonotype was seen just once. A clone one base away is much larger, so this may be a read error. The chain recombines TRBV5-6 with TRBJ2-7; 14 bases agree with TRBD2. Germline-derived CDR1 and CDR2 are SGHDT and YYEEEE. The CDR3 contains 17 residues. Losses at the gene ends were 4 bases for V and 9 bases for J; bases not matched to a gene: 15. CDR3 sequence: CASSEGLAGDLLGLQYF. The CDR3 DNA follows: TGTGCCAGCAGCGAGGGACTAGCGGGAGACCTCCTAGGATTGCAGTACTTC.